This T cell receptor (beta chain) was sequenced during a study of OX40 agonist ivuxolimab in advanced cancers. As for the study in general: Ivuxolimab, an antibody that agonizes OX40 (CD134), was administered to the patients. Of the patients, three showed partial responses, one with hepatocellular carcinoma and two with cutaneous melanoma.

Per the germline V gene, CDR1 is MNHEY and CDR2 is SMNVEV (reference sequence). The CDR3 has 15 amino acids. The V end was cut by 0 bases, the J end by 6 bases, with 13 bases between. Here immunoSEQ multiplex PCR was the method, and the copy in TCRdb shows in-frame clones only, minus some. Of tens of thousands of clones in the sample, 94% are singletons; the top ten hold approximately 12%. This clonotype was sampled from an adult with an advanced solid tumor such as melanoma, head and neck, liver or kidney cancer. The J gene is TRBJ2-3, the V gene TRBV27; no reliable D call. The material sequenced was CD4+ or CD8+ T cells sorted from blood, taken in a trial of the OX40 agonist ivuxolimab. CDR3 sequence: CASSLSGSARDTQYF. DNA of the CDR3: TGTGCCAGCAGTTTATCGGGCTCGGCGAGGGATACGCAGTATTTT.